The 19 T cell receptor beta chains presented below share a single source sample, sequenced in a study of CD4 T cells in relation to SARS-CoV-2 and coronaviruses. Data came from immunoSEQ multiplex PCR; TCRdb stores just in-frame clones and leaves some out. The sample records 35,000 to 50,000 clones, around 80% being singletons. Their target antigens are unknown. What was sequenced was naive CD4+ T cells from PBMCs, cultured in vitro. Subset reported: naive CD4+ T cells isolated by negative enrichment. The receptors shown here come from an adult with COVID-19.

The V gene is TRBV7-9, the J gene TRBJ2-5; D is perhaps TRBD1 (6 bases). V was trimmed by 3 bases and J by 0 bases, leaving 14 bases between them. Germline V CDR1 and CDR2: SEHNR, FQNEAQ (reference sequence). The CDR3 extends over 16 amino acids. The CDR3 DNA is TGTGCCAGCAGCTTGCAGGACAGAACGTACCAAGAGACCCAGTACTTC. This encodes CASSLQDRTYQETQYF.

The chain couples TRBV10-3 to TRBJ2-1; 9 positions agree with TRBD2. This CDR3 has 19 residues. The V and J ends lost 2 bases and 6 bases, in that order; junction bases with no gene match: 17. Germline CDR1 reads ENHRY; CDR2 reads SYGVKD. The CDR3 spells CAISEELSREGLAFNEQFF. For the CDR3, the DNA is TGTGCCATCAGTGAGGAGCTTTCAAGAGAGGGACTAGCTTTCAATGAGCAGTTCTTC.

The V gene is TRBV30, the J gene TRBJ1-5; 8 nucleotides align to TRBD1. This CDR3 region has 15 residues. Looked up from germline, CDR1 is GTSNPN and CDR2 is SVGIG (reference sequence). V dropped 0 bases and J dropped 5; count of bases not matched to a gene: 6. CDR3 nucleotides: TGTGCCTGGAGTGTCGGACAGGGAGTAGATCAGCCCCAGCATTTT. Its translation: CAWSVGQGVDQPQHF.

The genes are TRBV7-9 and TRBJ2-3; 10 bases line up with TRBD2. Trimming at V came to 6 bases and at J to 4 bases, leaving 10 bases not matched to a gene. This CDR3 contains 16 residues. Germline V gene data show CDR1 as SEHNR and CDR2 as FQNEAQ (reference sequence). The CDR3 here is CASRGGLAGVPDTQYF. In DNA form, the CDR3 reads TGTGCCAGCAGGGGTGGGCTAGCGGGAGTCCCAGATACGCAGTATTTT.

The gene calls are TRBV19 and TRBJ2-7; 8 nucleotides match TRBD1. The CDR3 extends over 14 amino acids. Losses at the gene ends were 3 bases for V and 1 base for J; bases not matched to a gene: 2. Germline CDR1 is LNHDA and CDR2 is SQIVND (reference sequence). The CDR3 here is CASSMTGASYEQYF. The CDR3 bases are TGTGCCAGTAGTATGACAGGGGCTTCCTACGAGCAGTACTTC. The complete variable domain, with remaining parts taken from reference TRBV19 and TRBJ2-7, reads DGGITQSPKYLFRKEGQNVTLSCEQNLNHDAMYWYRQDPGQGLRLIYYSQIVNDFQKGDIAEGYSVSREKKESFPLTVTSAQKNPTAFYLCASSMTGASYEQYFGPGTRLTVT.

V and J are TRBV25-1 and TRBJ2-6, with D possibly TRBD2 on 7 matching bases. Germline-derived CDR1 and CDR2 are MGHDK and SYGVNS. Trimming removed 8 bases from V and 4 bases from J, with 18 bases in between. CDR3 size: 16 residues. The CDR3 sequence: CASSPRGGTGANVLTF. CDR3 nucleotides: TGTGCCAGCTCCCCAAGGGGGGGTACCGGGGCCAACGTCCTGACTTTC.

The chain recombines TRBV5-4 with TRBJ2-5; D unclear. The V gene's germline CDR1 is SGHNT and CDR2 YYREEE (reference sequence). V gave up 4 bases and J gave up 0 bases, with 7 bases separating them. This CDR3 spans 13 amino acids. The CDR3 reads CASSPYNQETQYF. CDR3 DNA sequence: TGTGCCAGCAGCCCCTATAACCAAGAGACCCAGTACTTC.

The V gene is TRBV7-9, the J gene TRBJ2-4; a possible D gene is TRBD2 (5 bases). V lost 2 bases, J lost 7 bases, and 18 bases lay in between. Germline V lookup: CDR1 SEHNR, CDR2 FQNEAQ (reference sequence). The CDR3 is 16 amino acids. The DNA of the CDR3 is TGTGCCAGCAGCTTATATCTCGGAGGCTACAACAACATTCAGTACTTC. This gives the protein CASSLYLGGYNNIQYF.

The V call is TRBV6-2 or TRBV6-3, the J call TRBJ2-4; no clear D. Per germline, CDR1 MNHEY and CDR2 SVGEGT. V lost 4 bases and J 0 bases, leaving 4 bases between the germline ends. The CDR3 covers 13 residues. CDR3 sequence (DNA): TGTGCCAGCAGTTCCTTAGCCAAAAACATTCAGTACTTC. Translating it yields CASSSLAKNIQYF.

This chain joins TRBV7-9 and TRBJ2-2; D ambiguous. Germline CDR1 and CDR2: SEHNR and FQNEAQ (reference sequence). The CDR3 runs to 13 residues. V was clipped by 1 base and J by 6 bases, with 6 bases between them. The CDR3 sequence is CASSLVGAGELFF. CDR3 coding DNA: TGTGCCAGCAGCTTAGTGGGTGCCGGGGAGCTGTTTTTT.

J is TRBJ2-1 and V is TRBV29-1; 7 nucleotides match TRBD2. This CDR3 is 15 amino acids long. The J segment lost 6 bases and the V segment lost 4 bases, leaving 12 bases of the junction unmatched. Looked up from germline, CDR1 is SQVTM and CDR2 is ANQGSEA. CDR3 sequence reads: CSVVGGKIQSNEQFF. The CDR3 nucleotides read TGCAGCGTTGTCGGGGGGAAAATACAGAGCAATGAGCAGTTCTTC.

The chain combines TRBV10-2 with TRBJ2-7; 8 positions agree with TRBD2. The CDR3 has 14 residues. The junction had 19 bases not matched to a gene; V was cut back by 10 bases and J by 11 bases. CDR1 is WSHSY, CDR2 SAAADI, per germline. CDR3 sequence reads: CATASSNGGGQEYF. CDR3 coding DNA: TGCGCCACTGCATCCTCGAACGGGGGGGGCCAAGAGTACTTC.

V is TRBV7-3 and J is TRBJ2-1; weak D call: TRBD2 (5 bases). The V and J ends lost 1 base and 0 bases respectively, with 16 bases between them. The CDR3 is made up of 18 amino acids. The germline CDR1 and CDR2 sequences are SGHTA and FQGTGA. The CDR3 sequence is CASSLKSLAGFSYNEQFF. Written as DNA, the CDR3 is TGTGCCAGCAGCTTAAAAAGTCTAGCAGGTTTCTCCTACAATGAGCAGTTCTTC.

The table lists this clone with a count of one. The chain employs TRBV7-9 and TRBJ2-5, with D uncertain. The CDR3 extends over 14 amino acids. Germline V gene data show CDR1 as SEHNR and CDR2 as FQNEAQ (reference sequence). Between the trimmed V and J ends, which lost 5 bases and 0 bases, there was a span of 10 bases. CDR3 bases: TGTGCCAGCAGCCCCGGCCTCGACCAAGAGACCCAGTACTTC. It specifies CASSPGLDQETQYF. Supplemented by reference TRBV7-9 and TRBJ2-5, the full variable domain reads DTGVSQNPRHKITKRGQNVTFRCDPISEHNRLYWYRQTLGQGPEFLTYFQNEAQLEKSRLLSDRFSAERPKGSFSTLEIQRTEQGDSAMYLCASSPGLDQETQYFGPGTRLLVL.

This chain joins TRBV18 and TRBJ2-1; D gene unclear. The length of the CDR3 is 13 residues. Trimming shortened V by 2 bases and J by 13 bases, and 15 bases separated the two germline ends. Germline loops: CDR1 KGHSH, CDR2 LQKENI. Here the CDR3 DNA reads TGTGCCAGCTCACCAGTCGGCTCCCACTCACAGTTCTTC. Protein product: CASSPVGSHSQFF.

The chain has TRBV7-9 and TRBJ2-6; D uncertain. V was shortened by 6 bases and J by 3 bases, with 3 bases between the two germline ends. Germline V lookup: CDR1 SEHNR, CDR2 FQNEAQ (reference sequence). The CDR3 has 12 residues. The CDR3, as DNA: TGTGCCAGCAGTTATGGGGCCAACGTCCTGACTTTC. This codes for CASSYGANVLTF.

The J gene is TRBJ1-6, the V gene TRBV7-9; no reliable D call. Per germline, CDR1 SEHNR and CDR2 FQNEAQ (reference sequence). Trimming shortened V by 2 bases and J by 1 base, and 6 bases separated the two germline ends. The CDR3 is made up of 15 amino acids. As DNA, the CDR3 is TGTGCCAGCAGCTTACGTCCGTCCTATAATTCACCCCTCCACTTT. Translation gives CASSLRPSYNSPLHF.

This chain links TRBV7-2 with TRBJ2-5; D may be TRBD1 or TRBD2 (5 bases each). The CDR3 is 13 amino acids. Germline V lookup: CDR1 SGHTA, CDR2 FQGNSA. Trimming left V 11 bases short and J 0 bases short, with 13 bases between. The CDR3 DNA sequence: TGTGCCCTACCCCGGGACGACCAAGAGACCCAGTACTTC. Residues: CALPRDDQETQYF. The whole variable domain, remainder taken from reference TRBV7-2 and TRBJ2-5, is GAGVSQSPSNKVTEKGKDVELRCDPISGHTALYWYRQSLGQGLEFLIYFQGNSAPDKSGLPSDRFSAERTGGSVSTLTIQRTQQEDSAVYLCALPRDDQETQYFGPGTRLLVL.

The chain has TRBV24-1 and TRBJ2-3; no reliable D call. CDR1 is KGHDR, CDR2 SFDVKD, per germline. V was trimmed by 9 bases and J by 4 bases, leaving 13 bases between them. There are 13 residues in the CDR3. CDR3 amino acids: CATRRQAADTQYF. The CDR3 DNA is TGTGCCACCCGTCGCCAGGCCGCAGATACGCAGTATTTT.